This TCR beta chain was identified in a study of blood T cell repertoires in COVID-19. Overall study: Sources were T cells, B-cell-depleted T cells, or PBMCs; the material itself was cDNA or gDNA.

V gave up 3 bases and J gave up 2 bases; unmatched junction bases: 12. The CDR3 length is 18 residues. Germline assignment: CDR1 KGHDR and CDR2 SFDVKD. Clones were read by immunoSEQ multiplex PCR, and TCRdb kept only the in-frame ones, dropping some. Of fewer than 250,000 clones in the sample, 70% to 90% were seen once. This TCR derives from a man between 50 and 59 years old with acute or convalescent COVID-19. This chain connects TRBV24-1 to TRBJ2-3; 8 bases line up with TRBD1. The sequenced material came from peripheral blood. The CDR3 bases are TGTGCCACCAGTGATGGGACTCCGGGACAGGCTGTCACAGATACGCAGTATTTT. Its protein product is CATSDGTPGQAVTDTQYF.